The present T cell receptor beta chain was sequenced within a study of T-cell reconstitution after alpha-beta-depleted transplantation in children. The CDR3 consists of 15 residues. V was shortened by 8 bases and J by 2 bases, with 16 bases between the two germline ends. CDR1 and CDR2 (germline): MGHDK, SYGVNS. Researchers prepared the TCRbeta library using unique molecular identifiers, the study reports. TCRdb reanalysed the PCR reads using MiXCR and keeps one entry per CDR3 protein. The sample contains 640,000 or so distinct CDR3 sequences, around 17% of which appear only once. The table lists this clonotype with many counts.

The TCR originated in a human donor who donated a stem cell graft to a child with acute myeloid leukemia. Specimen: PBMCs from the stem cell graft donor, collected from the stem cell graft. The chain uses TRBV25-1 and TRBJ2-1; D gene unclear. The CDR3 here is CASAPGPLTYNEQFF. The CDR3 DNA reads as TGTGCCAGCGCGCCCGGACCCCTGACCTACAATGAGCAGTTCTTC.